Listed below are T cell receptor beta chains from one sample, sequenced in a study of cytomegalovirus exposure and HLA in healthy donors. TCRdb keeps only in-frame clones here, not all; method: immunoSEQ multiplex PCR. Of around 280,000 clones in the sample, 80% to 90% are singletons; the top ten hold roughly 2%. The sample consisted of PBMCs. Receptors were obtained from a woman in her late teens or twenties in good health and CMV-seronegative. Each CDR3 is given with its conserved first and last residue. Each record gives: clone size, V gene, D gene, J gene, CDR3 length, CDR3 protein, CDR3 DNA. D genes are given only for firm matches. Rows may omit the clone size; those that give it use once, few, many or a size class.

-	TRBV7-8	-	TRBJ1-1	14	CASSGRGLNTEAFF	TGTGCCAGCAGCGGCCGGGGTTTGAACACTGAAGCTTTCTTT
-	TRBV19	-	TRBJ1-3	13	CASSGEEKNTIYF	TGTGCCAGTAGCGGGGAAGAGAAAAACACCATATATTTT
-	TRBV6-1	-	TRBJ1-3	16	CASSEQGAISGNTIYF	TGTGCCAGCAGTGAACAGGGCGCCATCTCTGGAAACACCATATATTTT
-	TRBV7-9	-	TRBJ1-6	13	CASSLGANSPLHF	TGTGCCAGCAGCTTGGGGGCGAATTCACCCCTCCACTTT
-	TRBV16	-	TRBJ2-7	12	CASSETSYEQYF	TGTGCCAGCAGCGAAACAAGCTACGAGCAGTACTTC
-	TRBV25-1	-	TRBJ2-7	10	CAKGLYEQYF	TGTGCCAAGGGACTTTACGAGCAGTACTTC
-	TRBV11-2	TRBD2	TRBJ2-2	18	CASRGFGGGQWDTGELFF	TGTGCCAGCAGGGGATTCGGGGGGGGCCAATGGGACACCGGGGAGCTGTTTTTT
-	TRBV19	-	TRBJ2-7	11	CASMQNYEQYF	TGTGCCAGTATGCAGAACTACGAGCAGTACTTC
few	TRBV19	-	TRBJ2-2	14	CASSIGLNTGELFF	TGTGCCAGTAGTATTGGACTTAACACCGGGGAGCTGTTTTTT
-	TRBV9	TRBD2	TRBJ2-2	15	CASSDSGENTGELFF	TGTGCCAGCAGCGACAGCGGGGAAAACACCGGGGAGCTGTTTTTT
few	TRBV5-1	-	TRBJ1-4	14	CASKPELANEKLFF	TGCGCCAGCAAACCGGAGCTAGCTAATGAAAAACTGTTTTTT
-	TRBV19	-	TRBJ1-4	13	CAISGTSNEKLFF	TGTGCCATCTCAGGGACAAGTAATGAAAAACTGTTTTTT
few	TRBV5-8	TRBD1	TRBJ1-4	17	CASSFGTGPATNEKLFF	TGTGCCAGCAGCTTCGGGACAGGGCCCGCAACTAATGAAAAACTGTTTTTT
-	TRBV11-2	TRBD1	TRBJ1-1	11	CASSFGQGAFF	TGTGCCAGCAGCTTCGGACAGGGTGCTTTCTTT
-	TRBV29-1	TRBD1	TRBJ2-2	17	CSVARYYGQGNTRELFF	TGCAGCGTTGCCAGGTACTACGGACAGGGCAACACCAGGGAGCTGTTTTTT
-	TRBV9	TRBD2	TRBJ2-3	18	CASSRGLAGGVSTDTQYF	TGTGCCAGCAGCAGAGGACTAGCGGGGGGGGTAAGCACAGATACGCAGTATTTT
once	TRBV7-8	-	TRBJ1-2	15	CASSLDPDTDYGYTF	TGTGCCAGCAGCTTAGATCCCGACACGGACTATGGCTACACCTTC
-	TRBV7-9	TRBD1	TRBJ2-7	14	CASSIGQGLYEQYF	TGTGCCAGCAGTATCGGACAGGGACTTTACGAGCAGTACTTC
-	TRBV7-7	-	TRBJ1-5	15	CASRLSGNYNQPQHF	TGTGCTAGCAGACTTTCCGGGAACTACAATCAGCCCCAGCATTTT
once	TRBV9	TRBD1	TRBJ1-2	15	CASSPRDRANYGYTF	TGTGCCAGCAGCCCACGGGACAGGGCGAACTATGGCTACACCTTC
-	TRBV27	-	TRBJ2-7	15	CASNPTGYLTYEQYF	TGTGCCAGCAACCCAACAGGGTATCTCACCTACGAGCAGTACTTC
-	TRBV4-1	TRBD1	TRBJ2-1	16	CASSQEPGQAYNEQFF	TGCGCCAGCAGCCAAGAACCAGGACAGGCCTACAATGAGCAGTTCTTC
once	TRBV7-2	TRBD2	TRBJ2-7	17	CASSLGVLAGTHYEQYF	TGTGCCAGCAGCTTAGGGGTACTAGCGGGGACCCACTACGAGCAGTACTTC
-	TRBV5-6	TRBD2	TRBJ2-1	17	CASSTPGLAGGRNEQFF	TGTGCCAGCAGCACCCCGGGACTAGCGGGGGGGCGCAATGAGCAGTTCTTC
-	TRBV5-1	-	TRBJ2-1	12	CASSLDNNEQFF	TGCGCCAGCAGCTTGGATAACAATGAGCAGTTCTTC
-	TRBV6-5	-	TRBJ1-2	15	CASTNRRDGGYGYTF	TGTGCCAGCACCAATCGCCGGGACGGGGGCTATGGCTACACCTTC